This is a list of T cell receptor beta chains from one sample in a study of T-cell memory formation after mild COVID-19. In TCRdb, the 5' RACE reads were re-called with MiXCR into one record per CDR3 protein. The repertoire holds some 57,000 distinct CDR3 sequences, with more than 9% as singletons. The sample consisted of PBMCs or a T cell subset sorted from them (not recorded which). Every receptor here comes from a man aged 18 to 35 who had mild COVID-19 (a few samples of this study predate the infection). Cell type and time point are not known. The CDR3 runs from the conserved cysteine through the conserved F or W. The order of the fields is V gene, D gene, J gene, clone size, CDR3 DNA, CDR3 protein. D genes are given only for firm matches. A clone size is listed for some rows: how often the clone was seen (once, few, many), or a class if it is expanded.

>TRBV7-2|.|TRBJ1-2|many
TGTGCCAGCAGCCCCACGCTGCGTGGCTACACCTTC
CASSPTLRGYTF
>TRBV4-3|TRBD1|TRBJ2-4|many
TGCGCCAGCAGCCAGGAGACAGGGGGCGGAGTGGCTCTAGCCAAAAACATTCAGTACTTC
CASSQETGGGVALAKNIQYF
>TRBV11-2|.|TRBJ2-7|many
TGTGCCAGCAAAAAGACAGCTGCGGGAGAGCAGTACTTC
CASKKTAAGEQYF
>TRBV11-2|TRBD1|TRBJ2-7|many
TGTGCCAGCAGCTTAGGCGAGACAGGGGTCTCCTACGAGCAGTACTTC
CASSLGETGVSYEQYF
>TRBV5-1|.|TRBJ2-5|many
TGCGCCAGCAGCTTGGTTACAGGCGGGGAGTACCAAGAGACCCAGTACTTC
CASSLVTGGEYQETQYF
>TRBV5-1|.|TRBJ2-7|few
TGCGCCAGCAGCTTGGCCCCCGGCGACGAGCAGTACTTC
CASSLAPGDEQYF
>TRBV15|.|TRBJ2-3|.
TGTGCCACCAGCAGAGTACCGGGGCTGGATACGCAGTATTTT
CATSRVPGLDTQYF
>TRBV11-2|TRBD2|TRBJ2-3|.
TGTGCCAGCAGCCAGAGACTAGCGGGGGTGACTAGCACAGATACGCAGTATTTT
CASSQRLAGVTSTDTQYF
>TRBV3-1|.|TRBJ1-2|.
TGTGCCAGCAGCCCTCTCCCAGGGGATGGCTACACCTTC
CASSPLPGDGYTF
>TRBV20-1|TRBD2|TRBJ2-5|few
TGCAGTGCTAGAGATCGGGTAGCGGGCACTCCCGTGGCCCAGTACTTC
CSARDRVAGTPVAQYF
>TRBV29-1|.|TRBJ1-6|few
TGCAGCGTTGCGACACGGCAGGGGAAGGATTCACCCCTCCACTTT
CSVATRQGKDSPLHF